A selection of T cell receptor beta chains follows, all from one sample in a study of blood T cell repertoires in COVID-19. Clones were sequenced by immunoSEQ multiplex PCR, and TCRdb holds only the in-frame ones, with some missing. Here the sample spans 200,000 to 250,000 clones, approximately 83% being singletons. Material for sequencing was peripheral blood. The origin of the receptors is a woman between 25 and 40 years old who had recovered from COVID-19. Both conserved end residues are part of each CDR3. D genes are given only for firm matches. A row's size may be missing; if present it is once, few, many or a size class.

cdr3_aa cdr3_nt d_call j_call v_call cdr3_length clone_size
CSVLVTGGNTEAFF TGCAGCGTTTTAGTGACAGGGGGCAATACTGAAGCTTTCTTT TRBD1 TRBJ1-1 TRBV29-1 14 NA
CASSRGQIQETQYF TGTGCCAGCAGCAGGGGACAGATACAAGAGACCCAGTACTTC TRBD1 TRBJ2-5 TRBV5-5 14 once
CASSPGPGGIDEQYF TGTGCCAGCTCACCAGGTCCGGGGGGCATTGACGAGCAGTACTTC NA TRBJ2-7 TRBV18 15 NA
CASWEGDKNIQYF TGCGCCAGCTGGGAGGGGGACAAAAACATTCAGTACTTC NA TRBJ2-4 TRBV5-1 13 NA
CASSPSNDRPTEAFF TGTGCCAGCTCACCCTCAAACGACAGGCCCACTGAAGCTTTCTTT NA TRBJ1-1 TRBV18 15 NA
CAIAAPTGGQGVTEAFF TGTGCCATCGCGGCCCCTACCGGAGGACAGGGGGTCACTGAAGCTTTCTTT TRBD1 TRBJ1-1 TRBV10-3 17 NA
CASTQQGGRNTIYF TGTGCCAGTACCCAACAGGGTGGAAGAAACACCATATATTTT NA TRBJ1-3 TRBV19 14 few
CASSFEGRGTGELFF TGTGCCAGCAGCTTTGAGGGGCGGGGAACCGGGGAGCTGTTTTTT NA TRBJ2-2 TRBV5-4 15 NA
CASSFGGGAPSTDTQYF TGCGCCAGCAGCTTTGGCGGGGGGGCCCCTAGCACAGATACGCAGTATTTT TRBD2 TRBJ2-3 TRBV5-1 17 NA
CASSAGTDRAQETQYF TGCGCCAGCAGCGCGGGCACGGACAGGGCACAAGAGACCCAGTACTTC TRBD1 TRBJ2-5 TRBV5-1 16 once
CASRTLAGDTGELFF TGTGCCAGCAGAACCCTAGCGGGAGACACCGGGGAGCTGTTTTTT TRBD2 TRBJ2-2 TRBV6-5 15 NA
CASTGTGVQQETQYF TGTGCCAGCACCGGGACAGGGGTTCAGCAAGAGACCCAGTACTTC TRBD1 TRBJ2-5 TRBV7-6 15 few
CASSRSPSGTRGTDTQYF TGTGCCAGCAGCCGTTCCCCGTCGGGGACTAGAGGCACAGATACGCAGTATTTT TRBD2 TRBJ2-3 TRBV11-2 18 NA
CASTLAGVGNEQFF TGTGCCAGCACCTTAGCGGGGGTAGGCAATGAGCAGTTCTTC TRBD2 TRBJ2-1 TRBV2 14 NA
CSASGDSRDYTF TGCAGTGCTAGTGGGGACAGCCGGGACTACACCTTC TRBD1 TRBJ1-2 TRBV20-1 12 NA
CASSPTGNYGYTF TGTGCCAGCAGTCCTACAGGGAACTATGGCTACACCTTC NA TRBJ1-2 TRBV6-5 13 many
CASSLSALRGRYHEQYF TGTGCCAGCAGCTTATCGGCTTTAAGGGGGCGTTACCACGAGCAGTACTTC TRBD1 TRBJ2-7 TRBV7-6 17 NA
CASRSGDIQYF TGTGCCAGCAGGTCAGGCGACATTCAGTACTTC NA TRBJ2-4 TRBV2 11 NA
CASTKWGQGSGTNEKLFF TGTGCCAGTACCAAATGGGGACAGGGGAGTGGAACTAATGAAAAACTGTTTTTT TRBD1 TRBJ1-4 TRBV19 18 NA
CASSTKTGTDTQYF TGTGCCAGCAGCACTAAGACAGGAACCGATACGCAGTATTTT NA TRBJ2-3 TRBV11-1 14 NA
CASSVVEGSPLHF TGTGCCAGCAGCGTAGTGGAGGGTTCACCCCTCCACTTT NA TRBJ1-6 TRBV9 13 NA
CASSPFQGTTYEQYF TGCGCCAGCAGCCCCTTCCAGGGGACGACCTACGAGCAGTACTTC NA TRBJ2-7 TRBV4-3 15 NA
CASSFDSNTEAFF TGTGCCAGCAGCTTCGACAGCAACACTGAAGCTTTCTTT NA TRBJ1-1 TRBV7-3 13 few
CASSLDRGSGYTF TGTGCCAGCAGCCTGGACAGGGGAAGCGGCTACACCTTC TRBD1 TRBJ1-2 TRBV6-6 13 NA
CASSERDRESMNTEAFF TGTGCCAGCAGCGAGCGGGACAGGGAATCGATGAACACTGAAGCTTTCTTT TRBD1 TRBJ1-1 TRBV11-2 17 NA
CASSKTGTGNTIYF TGCGCCAGCAGCAAGACAGGGACTGGAAACACCATATATTTT TRBD1 TRBJ1-3 TRBV4-3 14 NA
CASSLLQTTGREQFF TGTGCCAGCAGTCTACTCCAAACGACAGGGCGTGAGCAGTTCTTC TRBD1 TRBJ2-1 TRBV6-5 15 NA
CASSFPRGQPLVSEQYF TGTGCCAGCAGCTTCCCCCGGGGACAGCCCCTCGTCAGCGAGCAGTACTTC TRBD1 TRBJ2-7 TRBV7-2 17 once
CAARNDPPRDTQYF TGTGCCGCCCGGAATGACCCGCCGAGGGATACGCAGTATTTT NA TRBJ2-3 TRBV10-3 14 NA
CASSIQGSGANVLTF TGTGCCAGCAGTATCCAGGGTTCTGGGGCCAACGTCCTGACTTTC NA TRBJ2-6 TRBV6-5 15 NA
CASNPGTGIETQYF TGTGCCAGTAATCCCGGGACAGGCATAGAGACCCAGTACTTC TRBD1 TRBJ2-5 TRBV19 14 once
CASSLRTTPYEQYF TGTGCCAGCAGCTTACGGACAACCCCCTACGAGCAGTACTTC NA TRBJ2-7 TRBV7-9 14 NA
CASSRPGVDYGYTF TGTGCCAGTAGTCGGCCAGGGGTGGACTATGGCTACACCTTC NA TRBJ1-2 TRBV19 14 NA
CASSLKSGGDGDTQYF TGTGCCAGCAGTTTAAAATCGGGGGGGGACGGGGATACGCAGTATTTT TRBD2 TRBJ2-3 TRBV27 16 NA
CASSISRRGQETQYF TGTGCCAGTAGTATCTCCCGGCGGGGCCAAGAGACCCAGTACTTC NA TRBJ2-5 TRBV19 15 NA
CASTAGYNEQFF TGTGCCAGCACGGCGGGGTACAATGAGCAGTTCTTC NA TRBJ2-1 TRBV3-1/TRBV3-2 12 few
CASSYGTSLSYEQYF TGTGCCAGCAGCTACGGGACTAGTTTAAGCTACGAGCAGTACTTC TRBD2 TRBJ2-7 TRBV3-1/TRBV3-2 15 NA
CAWRGQPGSPLHF TGTGCCTGGAGAGGACAGCCAGGTTCACCCCTCCACTTT NA TRBJ1-6 TRBV30 13 NA
CASSQGRSNGQETQYF TGTGCCAGCAGCCAAGGCCGGTCTAACGGCCAAGAGACCCAGTACTTC NA TRBJ2-5 TRBV4-2 16 NA
CASSLGWASEQYF TGTGCCAGCAGCCTCGGATGGGCGTCCGAGCAGTACTTC NA TRBJ2-7 TRBV11-3 13 few
CAWSWGRATNEKLFF TGTGCCTGGAGTTGGGGCCGGGCAACTAATGAAAAACTGTTTTTT NA TRBJ1-4 TRBV30 15 NA
CASSIGGTGELFF TGTGCCAGTAGTATAGGAGGAACCGGGGAGCTGTTTTTT NA TRBJ2-2 TRBV19 13 NA
CASRNRGQNEQFF TGTGCCAGTAGAAACAGGGGGCAAAATGAGCAGTTCTTC TRBD1 TRBJ2-1 TRBV7-2 13 NA
CASSELTEAFF TGTGCCAGCAGTGAATTAACAGAAGCTTTCTTT NA TRBJ1-1 TRBV25-1 11 NA
CASSFGGTGYGYTF TGTGCCAGCAGTTTCGGGGGAACCGGCTATGGCTACACCTTC NA TRBJ1-2 TRBV27 14 NA
CASSVAGGLRPGELFF TGTGCCAGCAGCGTTGCGGGGGGACTACGGCCCGGGGAGCTGTTTTTT TRBD2 TRBJ2-2 TRBV9 16 NA
CASSLAIPTGGNEKLFF TGTGCCAGCAGCTTAGCGATTCCGACAGGGGGAAATGAAAAACTGTTTTTT TRBD1 TRBJ1-4 TRBV13 17 NA
CASSLEAPGLETQYF TGTGCCAGCAGCTTAGAGGCCCCAGGGTTGGAGACCCAGTACTTC NA TRBJ2-5 TRBV7-6 15 NA
CASRQLAGVRTDTQYF TGTGCCAGCAGGCAACTAGCGGGGGTGCGCACAGATACGCAGTATTTT TRBD2 TRBJ2-3 TRBV27 16 NA
CASSQDVESYGYTF TGTGCCAGCAGCCAAGATGTGGAGTCCTATGGCTACACCTTC NA TRBJ1-2 TRBV3-1/TRBV3-2 14 once
CASTKQDYEQYF TGTGCCAGCACGAAACAGGACTACGAGCAGTACTTC NA TRBJ2-7 TRBV6-5 12 NA
CASSQDTGLATDTQYF TGTGCCAGCAGCCAAGATACGGGACTAGCAACAGATACGCAGTATTTT TRBD2 TRBJ2-3 TRBV3-1/TRBV3-2 16 once
CASSLGTEPTYEQYF TGTGCCAGCAGTTTAGGAACAGAACCTACCTACGAGCAGTACTTC NA TRBJ2-7 TRBV27 15 NA
CSVSPGQGPYGYTF TGCAGCGTTAGCCCGGGACAGGGGCCTTATGGCTACACCTTC TRBD1 TRBJ1-2 TRBV29-1 14 NA
CASRNTEGGYTF TGTGCCAGTAGAAATACAGAGGGTGGCTACACCTTC NA TRBJ1-2 TRBV19 12 NA
CASSIGQGANYGYTF TGTGCCAGCAGCATAGGACAGGGAGCTAACTATGGCTACACCTTC TRBD1 TRBJ1-2 TRBV7-2 15 NA
CASSLKTETTGELFF TGCGCCAGCAGCCTCAAAACAGAGACGACCGGGGAGCTGTTTTTT NA TRBJ2-2 TRBV5-1 15 once
CASSHTLAGGSYEQYF TGTGCCAGCAGTCATACCCTAGCGGGGGGATCCTACGAGCAGTACTTC TRBD2 TRBJ2-7 TRBV9 16 NA
CAWSVLGGRGTQYF TGTGCCTGGAGTGTACTAGGGGGTAGGGGGACCCAGTACTTC NA TRBJ2-5 TRBV30 14 NA
CSASGGTGGGHETQYF TGCAGTGCTAGTGGCGGTACAGGGGGCGGACACGAGACCCAGTACTTC TRBD1 TRBJ2-5 TRBV20-1 16 NA